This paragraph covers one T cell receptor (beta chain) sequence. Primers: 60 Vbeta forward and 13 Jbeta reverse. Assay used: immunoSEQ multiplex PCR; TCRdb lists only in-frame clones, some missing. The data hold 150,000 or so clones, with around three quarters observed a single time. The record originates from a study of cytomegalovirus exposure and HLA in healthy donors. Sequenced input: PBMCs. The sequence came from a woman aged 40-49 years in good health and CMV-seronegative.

The CDR3 DNA reads as TGTGCCAGCAGCGCAACAGGGTCTGGAAACACCATATATTTT. Its translation is CASSATGSGNTIYF. The V gene is TRBV11-2, the J gene TRBJ1-3, with D perhaps TRBD1 (6 bases). The CDR3 loop spans 14 amino acids. The germline V gene has CDR1 SGHAT and CDR2 FQNNGV. The V gene lost 5 bases and the J gene lost 1 base, with 9 bases spanning the gap. The full variable domain, with the rest looked up from reference TRBV11-2 and TRBJ1-3, is EAGVAQSPRYKIIEKRQSVAFWCNPISGHATLYWYQQILGQGPKLLIQFQNNGVVDDSQLPKDRFSAERLKGVDSTLKIQPAKLEDSAVYLCASSATGSGNTIYFGEGSWLTVV.